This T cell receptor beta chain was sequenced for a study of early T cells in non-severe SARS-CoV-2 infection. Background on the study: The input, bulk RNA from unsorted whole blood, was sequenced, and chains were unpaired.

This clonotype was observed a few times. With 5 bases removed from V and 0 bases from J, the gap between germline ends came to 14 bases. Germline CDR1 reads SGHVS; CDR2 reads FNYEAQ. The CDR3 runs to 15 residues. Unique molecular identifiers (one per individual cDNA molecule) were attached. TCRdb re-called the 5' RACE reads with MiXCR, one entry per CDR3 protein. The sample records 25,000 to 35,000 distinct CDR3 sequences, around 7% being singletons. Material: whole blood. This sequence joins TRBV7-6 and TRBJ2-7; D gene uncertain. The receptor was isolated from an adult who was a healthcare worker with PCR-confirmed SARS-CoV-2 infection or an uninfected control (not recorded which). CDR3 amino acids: CASSPYPGDSYEQYF. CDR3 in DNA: TGTGCCAGCAGCCCCTATCCTGGGGACTCCTACGAGCAGTACTTC.